This T cell receptor (beta chain) was recovered during a study of graft-versus-host responses after intestinal transplantation. The protocol was immunoSEQ multiplex PCR, while the TCRdb copy is restricted to in-frame clones and leaves out a portion. The profile shows 15,000 or so clones, over 75% of them singletons. With 0 bases removed from V and 0 bases from J, the gap between germline ends came to 14 bases. Germline CDR1 is MNHNS and CDR2 is SASEGT. The CDR3 extends over 17 amino acids. The receptor's source is a human patient who received an intestinal transplant, so some T cells may come from the graft donor. This chain uses TRBV6-1 with TRBJ1-2, with D perhaps TRBD1 (6 bases). The material was PBMCs, obtained approximately 16 weeks after intestinal transplant. CDR3 residues: CASSEAGGRVANYGYTF. The CDR3 DNA sequence: TGTGCCAGCAGTGAAGCCGGGGGGCGTGTAGCTAACTATGGCTACACCTTC.